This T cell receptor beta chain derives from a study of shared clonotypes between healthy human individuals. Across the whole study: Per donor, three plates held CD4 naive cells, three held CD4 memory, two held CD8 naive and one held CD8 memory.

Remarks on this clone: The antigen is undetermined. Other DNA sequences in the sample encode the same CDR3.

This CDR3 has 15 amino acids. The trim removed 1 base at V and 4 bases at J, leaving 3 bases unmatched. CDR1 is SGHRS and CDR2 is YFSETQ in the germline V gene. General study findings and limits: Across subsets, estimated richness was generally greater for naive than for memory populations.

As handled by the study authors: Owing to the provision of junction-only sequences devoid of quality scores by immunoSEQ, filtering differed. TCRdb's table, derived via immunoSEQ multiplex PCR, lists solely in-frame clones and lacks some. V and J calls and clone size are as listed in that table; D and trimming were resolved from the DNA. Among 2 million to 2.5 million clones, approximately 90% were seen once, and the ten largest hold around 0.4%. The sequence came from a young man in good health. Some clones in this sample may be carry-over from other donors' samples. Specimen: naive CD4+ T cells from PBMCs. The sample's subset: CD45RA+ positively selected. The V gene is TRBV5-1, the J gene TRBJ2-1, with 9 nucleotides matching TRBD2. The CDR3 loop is CASSLPSGTYNEQFF. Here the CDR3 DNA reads TGCGCCAGCAGCTTGCCTAGCGGGACGTACAATGAGCAGTTCTTC. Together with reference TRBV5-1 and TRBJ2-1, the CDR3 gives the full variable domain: KAGVTQTPRYLIKTRGQQVTLSCSPISGHRSVSWYQQTPGQGLQFLFEYFSETQRNKGNFPGRFSGRQFSNSRSEMNVSTLELGDSALYLCASSLPSGTYNEQFFGPGTRLTVL.